A selection of T cell receptor beta chains follows, all from one sample in a study of blood T cell repertoires in COVID-19. The repertoire was sequenced with immunoSEQ multiplex PCR; TCRdb's copy has only in-frame clones and lacks some. The data show some 37,000 clones, about nine tenths seen once. Sequences were obtained from peripheral blood. These receptors all stem from an older man with acute or convalescent COVID-19. Both conserved end residues are part of each CDR3. Each record gives: V gene, clone size, J gene, D gene, CDR3 protein, CDR3 DNA. The D gene is left open where the match is weak. Only some rows state a clone size, as once, few, many or a class for expanded clones.

>TRBV3-1/TRBV3-2|.|TRBJ2-1|.
CASSASSYNEQFF
TGTGCCAGCAGCGCCAGCTCCTACAATGAGCAGTTCTTC
>TRBV14|.|TRBJ1-3|TRBD1
CASTLEGGQEGGPNTIYF
TGTGCCAGCACTTTAGAGGGGGGACAGGAAGGGGGTCCCAACACCATATATTTT
>TRBV7-9|.|TRBJ1-2|.
CASSLARGSDGYTF
TGTGCCAGCAGCTTAGCGCGGGGGTCGGATGGCTACACCTTC
>TRBV15|.|TRBJ1-2|.
CATGEDQRLEGYTF
TGTGCCACCGGGGAGGACCAAAGGTTGGAGGGCTACACCTTC
>TRBV19|.|TRBJ2-1|TRBD1
CASSIPGTGFNEQFF
TGTGCCAGTAGTATTCCCGGGACAGGCTTCAATGAGCAGTTCTTC
>TRBV5-1|.|TRBJ1-6|TRBD1
CASSRDRGVLPLHF
TGCGCCAGCAGCCGGGACAGGGGGGTTTTACCCCTCCACTTT
>TRBV4-2|once|TRBJ2-5|.
CASSQADRRYQETQYF
TGTGCCAGCAGCCAAGCAGACAGGCGGTACCAAGAGACCCAGTACTTC
>TRBV6-5|.|TRBJ2-3|.
CASSREEASTDTQYF
TGTGCCAGCAGCCGTGAGGAGGCAAGCACAGATACGCAGTATTTT
>TRBV29-1|.|TRBJ2-1|.
CSVRGNDEQFF
TGCAGCGTTCGGGGGAACGATGAGCAGTTCTTC
>TRBV5-1|.|TRBJ2-1|.
CASQPSGSLHNEQFF
TGCGCCAGCCAACCTTCGGGGAGCCTACACAATGAGCAGTTCTTC
>TRBV19|once|TRBJ1-5|TRBD1
CASSLYYPDRENQPQHF
TGTGCCAGTAGTCTCTATTATCCGGACAGGGAGAATCAGCCCCAGCATTTT
>TRBV20-1|once|TRBJ2-2|.
CSASRGRYGTGELFF
TGCAGTGCTAGTCGGGGGAGGTACGGAACCGGGGAGCTGTTTTTT
>TRBV27|.|TRBJ2-4|.
CASSSLGLAKNIQYF
TGTGCCAGCTCCTCGTTAGGACTAGCCAAAAACATTCAGTACTTC
>TRBV10-3|.|TRBJ1-5|TRBD1
CAIGTGSWDQPQHF
TGTGCCATCGGGACAGGTTCTTGGGATCAGCCCCAGCATTTT
>TRBV7-2|.|TRBJ2-2|.
CASSLILALNTGELFF
TGTGCCAGCAGCTTAATCCTAGCCCTGAACACCGGGGAGCTGTTTTTT
>TRBV6-5|.|TRBJ2-1|.
CASSGQNYNEQFF
TGTGCCAGCAGCGGACAGAACTACAATGAGCAGTTCTTC
>TRBV5-1|.|TRBJ2-7|.
CASSFTGFYEQYF
TGCGCCAGCAGCTTTACAGGATTCTACGAGCAGTACTTC
>TRBV7-2|.|TRBJ1-2|.
CASSSPQVDYGYTF
TGTGCCAGCAGCTCTCCCCAGGTGGACTATGGCTACACCTTC
>TRBV20-1|.|TRBJ2-2|TRBD2
CSASFRGGRDTGELFF
TGCAGTGCTAGTTTCCGGGGGGGAAGGGACACCGGGGAGCTGTTTTTT
>TRBV27|few|TRBJ2-5|TRBD2
CASSRLAGGETQYF
TGTGCCAGCAGCCGACTAGCGGGAGGGGAGACCCAGTACTTC
>TRBV9|.|TRBJ2-5|.
CASSPRGVQETQYF
TGTGCCAGCAGCCCCCGAGGAGTCCAAGAGACCCAGTACTTC
>TRBV6-5|.|TRBJ2-2|.
CASSYSALGGELFF
TGTGCCAGCAGTTACTCAGCCCTTGGCGGGGAGCTGTTTTTT
>TRBV6-5|.|TRBJ2-2|.
CASKGLAYTGELFF
TGTGCCAGCAAAGGCCTAGCGTACACCGGGGAGCTGTTTTTT
>TRBV19|.|TRBJ1-5|.
CASSIRYDTSNQPQHF
TGTGCCAGTAGTATTAGGTACGACACGTCGAATCAGCCCCAGCATTTT
>TRBV7-9|.|TRBJ1-5|.
CASSLVSQPQHF
TGTGCCAGCAGCTTAGTATCTCAGCCCCAGCATTTT
>TRBV7-2|.|TRBJ1-1|TRBD1
CASSPQGASEAFF
TGTGCCAGCAGCCCACAGGGGGCGAGTGAAGCTTTCTTT
>TRBV10-3|.|TRBJ2-3|.
CAISESGRDTQYF
TGTGCCATCAGTGAGTCGGGGCGAGATACGCAGTATTTT
>TRBV10-3|.|TRBJ1-1|TRBD1
CAISDQPGQAFF
TGTGCCATCAGTGATCAACCGGGACAGGCATTCTTT
>TRBV15|few|TRBJ2-2|.
CATSRSGANTGELFF
TGTGCCACCAGCCGAAGCGGCGCGAACACCGGGGAGCTGTTTTTT
>TRBV3-1/TRBV3-2|.|TRBJ2-2|TRBD2
CASSQEPGLGNGELFF
TGTGCCAGCAGCCAAGAACCGGGACTAGGGAACGGGGAGCTGTTTTTT
>TRBV29-1|.|TRBJ1-2|.
CSVEESLDTNYGYTF
TGCAGCGTTGAAGAGAGCCTCGACACAAACTATGGCTACACCTTC
>TRBV7-2|.|TRBJ1-6|TRBD1
CASSAWTGPPLHF
TGTGCCAGCAGCGCCTGGACAGGGCCACCCCTCCACTTT
>TRBV3-1/TRBV3-2|.|TRBJ1-1|TRBD1
CASSARQGGSNTEAFF
TGTGCCAGCAGCGCTCGACAGGGTGGGTCTAACACTGAAGCTTTCTTT
>TRBV7-3|.|TRBJ1-2|.
CASSLDGNYGYTF
TGTGCCAGCAGCCTCGACGGGAACTATGGCTACACCTTC
>TRBV10-3|.|TRBJ2-7|.
CAISDERASYEQYF
TGTGCCATCAGTGACGAGAGGGCCTCCTACGAGCAGTACTTC
>TRBV4-3|.|TRBJ1-1|TRBD1
CASSHTGDATEAFF
TGCGCCAGCAGCCATACAGGGGATGCCACTGAAGCTTTCTTT
>TRBV5-6|.|TRBJ1-1|.
CASTLGQGITEAFF
TGTGCCAGCACCCTCGGGCAGGGGATCACTGAAGCTTTCTTT
>TRBV29-1|.|TRBJ2-1|.
CSVELQGLDEQFF
TGCAGCGTTGAATTACAGGGTCTCGATGAGCAGTTCTTC
>TRBV4-1|.|TRBJ1-3|.
CASSQDVRGTGNTIYF
TGCGCCAGCAGCCAAGACGTCAGGGGCACTGGAAACACCATATATTTT
>TRBV9|.|TRBJ2-2|TRBD1
CASSGQGGGDTGELFF
TGTGCCAGCAGCGGACAGGGTGGAGGTGACACCGGGGAGCTGTTTTTT
>TRBV9|.|TRBJ2-3|TRBD2
CASSVGLAGSTSTDTQYF
TGTGCCAGCAGCGTCGGTTTAGCGGGATCGACTAGCACAGATACGCAGTATTTT
>TRBV19|.|TRBJ2-1|TRBD2
CASIRTGGPSYEQFF
TGTGCCAGTATCCGAACGGGGGGGCCGTCCTATGAGCAGTTCTTC
>TRBV7-6|.|TRBJ2-6|.
CASSLGTASGANVLTF
TGTGCCAGCAGCTTAGGGACAGCCTCTGGGGCCAACGTCCTGACTTTC
>TRBV19|.|TRBJ2-7|.
CASSLKGAEQYF
TGTGCCAGTAGTCTTAAAGGGGCCGAGCAGTACTTC